The T cell receptor (beta chain) described here comes from a study of shared clonotypes between healthy human individuals. Study-level information: Aged between 18 and 49, the donors were two women and three men.

Input per replicate PCR of unsorted PBMC was about 300 ng DNA, corresponding to 32,000 or so T cell genomes. TCRdb's copy holds only in-frame clones and misses some; the assay was immunoSEQ multiplex PCR. The sample includes fewer than 600,000 clones, 60% to 85% of them seen just once. Findings and limits, study-wide: Clonotype sharing among the donors was expected to vary with sequencing depth.

Unsorted samples, those not sorted, used some 100 million PBMCs for genomic DNA. The CDR3 sequence is 12 residues long. Regarding this clone: What it recognizes is unknown.

The J gene is TRBJ2-7, the V gene TRBV21-1; the DNA was not used to check the table's D call, TRBD2. TRBV21-1 is an annotated pseudogene. This sequence originates from a woman between 40 and 50 years old in good health. Some clones in this sample may be carry-over from other donors' samples. The sequenced sample consisted of PBMCs. The chain's CDR3 is CASTGTHYEQYF. As DNA, the CDR3 is TGTGCCAGCACCGGGACTCACTACGAGCAGTACTTC.